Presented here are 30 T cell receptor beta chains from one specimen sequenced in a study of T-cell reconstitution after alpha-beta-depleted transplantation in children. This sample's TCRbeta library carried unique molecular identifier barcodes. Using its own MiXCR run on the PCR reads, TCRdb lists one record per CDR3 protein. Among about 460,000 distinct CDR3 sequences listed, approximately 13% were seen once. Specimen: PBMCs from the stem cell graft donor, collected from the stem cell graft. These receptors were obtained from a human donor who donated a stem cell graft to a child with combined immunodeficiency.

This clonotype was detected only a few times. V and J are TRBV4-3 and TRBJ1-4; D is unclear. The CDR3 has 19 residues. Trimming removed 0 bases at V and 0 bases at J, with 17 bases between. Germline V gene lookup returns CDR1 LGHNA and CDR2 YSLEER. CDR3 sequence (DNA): TGCGCCAGCAGCCAAGACGCGGCCCTAGGGATCGCAACTAATGAAAAACTGTTTTTT. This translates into CASSQDAALGIATNEKLFF.

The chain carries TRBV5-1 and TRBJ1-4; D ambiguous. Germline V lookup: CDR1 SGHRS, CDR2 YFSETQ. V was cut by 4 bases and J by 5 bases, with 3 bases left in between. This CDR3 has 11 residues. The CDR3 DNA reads TGCGCCAGCAGCGCCAATGAAAAACTGTTTTTT. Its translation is CASSANEKLFF.

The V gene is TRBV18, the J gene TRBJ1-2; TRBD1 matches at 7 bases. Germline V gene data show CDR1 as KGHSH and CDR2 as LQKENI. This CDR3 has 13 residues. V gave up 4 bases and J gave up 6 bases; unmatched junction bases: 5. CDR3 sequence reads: CASSRDRSDGYTF. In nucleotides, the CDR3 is TGTGCCAGCTCACGGGACAGATCCGATGGCTACACCTTC. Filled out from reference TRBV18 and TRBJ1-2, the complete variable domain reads NAGVMQNPRHLVRRRGQEARLRCSPMKGHSHVYWYRQLPEEGLKFMVYLQKENIIDESGMPKERFSAEFPKEGPSILRIQQVVRGDSAAYFCASSRDRSDGYTFGSGTRLTVV.

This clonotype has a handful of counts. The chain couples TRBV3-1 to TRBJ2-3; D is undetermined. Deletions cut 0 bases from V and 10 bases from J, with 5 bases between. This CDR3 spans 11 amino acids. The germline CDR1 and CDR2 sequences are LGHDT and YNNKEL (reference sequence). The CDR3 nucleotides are TGTGCCAGCAGCCAAGATCGAGCGCAGTATTTT. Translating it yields CASSQDRAQYF.

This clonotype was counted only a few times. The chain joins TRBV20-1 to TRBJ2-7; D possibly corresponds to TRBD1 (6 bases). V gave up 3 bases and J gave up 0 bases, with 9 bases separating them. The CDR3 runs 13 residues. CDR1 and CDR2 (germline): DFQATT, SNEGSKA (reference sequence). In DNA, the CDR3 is TGCAGTGCTAGTAACAGGGACTCCTACGAGCAGTACTTC. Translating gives CSASNRDSYEQYF.

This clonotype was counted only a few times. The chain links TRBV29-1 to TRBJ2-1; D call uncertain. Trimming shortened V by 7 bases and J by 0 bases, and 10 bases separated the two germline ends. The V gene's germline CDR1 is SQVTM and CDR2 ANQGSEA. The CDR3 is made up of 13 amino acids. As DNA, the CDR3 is TGCAGCGCCCTTGGCCTCTCCTACAATGAGCAGTTCTTC. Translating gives CSALGLSYNEQFF.

In nucleotides, the CDR3 is TGTGCCATCGGGACCGGGACATTCAGGGCGAGCTCTGGGGCCAACGTCCTGACTTTC. Its protein product is CAIGTGTFRASSGANVLTF. The chain joins TRBV10-3 to TRBJ2-6; possibly TRBD1 for D (6 bases). The CDR3 covers 19 residues. Germline loops: CDR1 ENHRY, CDR2 SYGVKD. V lost 8 bases to trimming and J lost 0 bases, with 23 bases between them.

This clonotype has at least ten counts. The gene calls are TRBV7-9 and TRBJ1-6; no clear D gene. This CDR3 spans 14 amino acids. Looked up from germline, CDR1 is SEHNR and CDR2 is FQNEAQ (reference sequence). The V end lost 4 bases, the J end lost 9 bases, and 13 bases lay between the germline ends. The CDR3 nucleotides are TGTGCCAGCAGCTCCGGAGCTGGAAGTTCACCCCTCCACTTT. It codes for CASSSGAGSSPLHF.

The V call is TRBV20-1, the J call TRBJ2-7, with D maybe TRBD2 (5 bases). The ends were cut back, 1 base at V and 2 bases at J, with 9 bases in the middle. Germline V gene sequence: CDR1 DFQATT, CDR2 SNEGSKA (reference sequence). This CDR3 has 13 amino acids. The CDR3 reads CSARGGRTYEQYF. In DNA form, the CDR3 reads TGCAGTGCTAGAGGAGGGCGTACCTACGAGCAGTACTTC.

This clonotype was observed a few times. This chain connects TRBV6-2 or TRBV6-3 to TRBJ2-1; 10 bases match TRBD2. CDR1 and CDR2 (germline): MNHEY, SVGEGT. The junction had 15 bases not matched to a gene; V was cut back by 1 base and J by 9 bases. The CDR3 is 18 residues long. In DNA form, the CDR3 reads TGTGCCAGCAGTTACTACGTTTTAGCGGGGGGCCTTGAGGGTGAGCAGTTCTTC. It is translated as CASSYYVLAGGLEGEQFF.

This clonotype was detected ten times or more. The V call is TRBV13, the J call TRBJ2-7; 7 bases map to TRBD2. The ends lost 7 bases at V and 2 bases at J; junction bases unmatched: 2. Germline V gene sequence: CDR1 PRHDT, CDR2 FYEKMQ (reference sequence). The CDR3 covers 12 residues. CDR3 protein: CASKRGTYEQYF. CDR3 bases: TGTGCCAGCAAGCGGGGAACCTACGAGCAGTACTTC.

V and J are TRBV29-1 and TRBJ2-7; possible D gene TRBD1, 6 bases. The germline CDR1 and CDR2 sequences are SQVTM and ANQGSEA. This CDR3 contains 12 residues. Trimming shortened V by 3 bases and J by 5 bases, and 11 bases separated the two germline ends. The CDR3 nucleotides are TGCAGCGTTGACAAACAGGGAGACGAGCAGTACTTC. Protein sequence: CSVDKQGDEQYF.

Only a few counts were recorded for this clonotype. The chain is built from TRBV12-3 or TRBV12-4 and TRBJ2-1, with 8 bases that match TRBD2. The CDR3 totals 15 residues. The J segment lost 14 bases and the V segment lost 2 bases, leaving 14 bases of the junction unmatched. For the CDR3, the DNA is TGTGCCAGCAGTTTATTCCGGGGGGGTCCTAATTCGGAGTTCTTC. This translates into CASSLFRGGPNSEFF.

This chain's CDR3 is CASSEDQTVNTEAFF. The CDR3 nucleotides are TGTGCCAGCAGTGAAGACCAGACTGTGAACACTGAAGCTTTCTTT. The rearrangement uses TRBV6-1 and TRBJ1-1; D is uncertain. The CDR3 is 15 residues long. Trimming left V 1 base short and J 0 bases short, with 9 bases between. Germline CDR1 and CDR2: MNHNS and SASEGT.

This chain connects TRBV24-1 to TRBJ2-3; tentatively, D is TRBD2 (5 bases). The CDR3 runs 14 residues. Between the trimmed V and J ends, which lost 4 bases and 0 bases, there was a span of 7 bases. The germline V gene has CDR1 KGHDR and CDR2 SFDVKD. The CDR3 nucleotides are TGTGCCACCAGTGACAGGACTAGCACAGATACGCAGTATTTT. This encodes CATSDRTSTDTQYF.

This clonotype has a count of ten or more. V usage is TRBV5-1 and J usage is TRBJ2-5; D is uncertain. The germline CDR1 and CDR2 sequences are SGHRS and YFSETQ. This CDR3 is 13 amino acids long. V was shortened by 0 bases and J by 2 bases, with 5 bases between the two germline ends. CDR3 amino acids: CASSLGFQETQYF. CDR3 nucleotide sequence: TGCGCCAGCAGCTTGGGCTTTCAAGAGACCCAGTACTTC.

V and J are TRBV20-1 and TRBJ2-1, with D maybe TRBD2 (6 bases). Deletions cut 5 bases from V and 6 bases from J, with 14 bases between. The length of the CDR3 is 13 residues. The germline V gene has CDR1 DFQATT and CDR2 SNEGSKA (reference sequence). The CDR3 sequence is CSAYSREFNEQFF. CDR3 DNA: TGCAGTGCTTACAGTCGGGAGTTCAATGAGCAGTTCTTC.

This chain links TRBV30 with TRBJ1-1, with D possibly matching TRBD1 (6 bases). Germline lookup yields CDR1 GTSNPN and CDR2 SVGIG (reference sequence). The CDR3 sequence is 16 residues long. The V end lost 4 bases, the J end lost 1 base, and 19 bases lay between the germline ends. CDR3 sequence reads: CAWTPTLTGSNTEAFF. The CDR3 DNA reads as TGTGCCTGGACTCCTACCCTAACAGGGTCGAACACTGAAGCTTTCTTT.

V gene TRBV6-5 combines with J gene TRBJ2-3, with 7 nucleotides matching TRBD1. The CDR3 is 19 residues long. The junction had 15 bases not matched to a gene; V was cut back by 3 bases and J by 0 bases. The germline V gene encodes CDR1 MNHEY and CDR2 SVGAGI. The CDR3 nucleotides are TGTGCCAGCAGTTATGAACCCGTTCGACAGGGAATTAGCACAGATACGCAGTATTTT. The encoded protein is CASSYEPVRQGISTDTQYF.

As DNA, the CDR3 is TGTGCCAGCAGTTTTGGGGGGCAAGACTCCTATAATTCACCCCTCCACTTT. This encodes CASSFGGQDSYNSPLHF. The chain employs TRBV27 and TRBJ1-6; D might be TRBD1 (6 bases). V lost 3 bases and J 0 bases, leaving 12 bases between the germline ends. CDR1 and CDR2 (germline): MNHEY, SMNVEV (reference sequence). The CDR3 has 17 amino acids.

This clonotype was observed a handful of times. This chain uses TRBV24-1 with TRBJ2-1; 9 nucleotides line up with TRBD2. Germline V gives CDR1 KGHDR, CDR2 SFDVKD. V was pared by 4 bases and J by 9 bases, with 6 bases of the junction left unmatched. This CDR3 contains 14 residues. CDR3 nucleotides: TGTGCCACCAGTGACCCGGGACTAGCTGGTGAGCAGTTCTTC. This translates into CATSDPGLAGEQFF.

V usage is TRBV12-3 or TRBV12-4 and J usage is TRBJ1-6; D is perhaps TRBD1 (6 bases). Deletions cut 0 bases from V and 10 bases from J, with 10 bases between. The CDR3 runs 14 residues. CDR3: CASSLAQGNSPLHF. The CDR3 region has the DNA TGTGCCAGCAGTTTAGCACAGGGTAACTCACCCCTCCACTTT.

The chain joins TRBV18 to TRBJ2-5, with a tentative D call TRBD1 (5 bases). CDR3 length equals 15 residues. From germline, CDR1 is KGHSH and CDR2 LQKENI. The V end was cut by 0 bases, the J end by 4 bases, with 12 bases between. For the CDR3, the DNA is TGTGCCAGCTCACCACCGCAGGGTCAAGGAGAGACCCAGTACTTC. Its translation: CASSPPQGQGETQYF.

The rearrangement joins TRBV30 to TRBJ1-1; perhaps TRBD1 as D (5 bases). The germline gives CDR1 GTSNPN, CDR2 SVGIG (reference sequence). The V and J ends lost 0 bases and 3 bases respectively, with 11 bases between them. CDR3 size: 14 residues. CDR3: CAWSVGAADTEAFF. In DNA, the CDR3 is TGTGCCTGGAGTGTCGGGGCGGCGGACACTGAAGCTTTCTTT.

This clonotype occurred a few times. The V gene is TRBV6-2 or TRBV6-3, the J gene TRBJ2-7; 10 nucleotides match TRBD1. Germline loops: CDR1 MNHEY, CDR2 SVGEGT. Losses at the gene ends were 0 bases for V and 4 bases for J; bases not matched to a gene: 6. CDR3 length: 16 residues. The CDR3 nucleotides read TGTGCCAGCAGTTACTCGTGGACAGGGGGAACGTACGAGCAGTACTTC. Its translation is CASSYSWTGGTYEQYF.

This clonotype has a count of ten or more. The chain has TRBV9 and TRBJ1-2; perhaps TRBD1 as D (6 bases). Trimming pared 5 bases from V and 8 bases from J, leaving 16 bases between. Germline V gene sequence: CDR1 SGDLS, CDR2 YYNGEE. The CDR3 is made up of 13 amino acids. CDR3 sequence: CASRELQGRGYTF. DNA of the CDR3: TGTGCCAGCAGAGAGCTTCAGGGGCGAGGCTACACCTTC.

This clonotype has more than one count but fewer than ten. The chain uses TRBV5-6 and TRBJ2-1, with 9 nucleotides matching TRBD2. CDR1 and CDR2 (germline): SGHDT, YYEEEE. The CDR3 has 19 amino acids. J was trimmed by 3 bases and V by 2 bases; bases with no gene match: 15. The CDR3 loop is CASSFVSGSTWGYYNEQFF. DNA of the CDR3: TGTGCCAGCAGCTTTGTTAGCGGGAGCACGTGGGGTTACTACAATGAGCAGTTCTTC.

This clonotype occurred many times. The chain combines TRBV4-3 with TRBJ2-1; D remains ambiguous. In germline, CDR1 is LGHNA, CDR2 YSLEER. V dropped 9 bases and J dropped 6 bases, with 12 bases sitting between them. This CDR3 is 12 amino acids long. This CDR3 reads CASSKNFNEQFF. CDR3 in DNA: TGCGCCAGTTCCAAAAATTTCAATGAGCAGTTCTTC.

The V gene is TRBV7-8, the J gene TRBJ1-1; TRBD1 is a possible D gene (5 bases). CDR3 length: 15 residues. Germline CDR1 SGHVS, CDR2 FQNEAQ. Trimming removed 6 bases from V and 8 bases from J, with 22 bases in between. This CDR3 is CASSYNPGGIGEAFF. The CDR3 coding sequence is TGTGCCAGCAGTTACAACCCCGGGGGGATTGGGGAAGCTTTCTTT.

DNA for the CDR3: TGTGCCAGCAGACCCGCGGCATTAGGGGAGCTGTTTTTT. Its protein is CASRPAALGELFF. V usage is TRBV28 and J usage is TRBJ2-2, with no clear D. Looked up from germline, CDR1 is MDHEN and CDR2 is SYDVKM. V lost 6 bases and J 8 bases, leaving 13 bases between the germline ends. The CDR3 is 13 amino acids.